This T cell receptor beta chain is drawn from a study of regulatory T cells in long-lasting Graves disease. This clonotype has a handful of counts. For TCR beta, libraries came from iRepertoire HTBI primers and Arm-PCR of CDR3 regions. TCRdb fed the multiplex PCR reads into MiXCR, producing one record per CDR3 protein. The table shows 530,000 or so distinct CDR3 sequences, with roughly 14% occurring only once. Time point specified: newly diagnosed GD, antithyroid drugs for less than 3 months. Extracted RNA from PBMCs served as the source of the TCR library. These records were also assigned to another study, of T cells in Graves' hyperthyroidism and ophthalmopathy.

The sequence was collected from a man younger than 40 with Graves disease. The input for sequencing was peripheral blood mononuclear cells (PBMCs), taken at new diagnosis, from a patient treated with antithyroid drugs.

CDR3 sequence reads: CASSMRAGSYEQYF. CDR3 nucleotides: TGTGCCAGTAGTATGCGGGCGGGATCCTACGAGCAGTACTTC. The genes are TRBV19 and TRBJ2-7; the D gene is possibly TRBD2 (6 bases). Germline V gene sequence: CDR1 LNHDA, CDR2 SQIVND (reference sequence). V gave up 3 bases and J gave up 1 base, with 10 bases separating them. The CDR3 loop spans 14 amino acids.